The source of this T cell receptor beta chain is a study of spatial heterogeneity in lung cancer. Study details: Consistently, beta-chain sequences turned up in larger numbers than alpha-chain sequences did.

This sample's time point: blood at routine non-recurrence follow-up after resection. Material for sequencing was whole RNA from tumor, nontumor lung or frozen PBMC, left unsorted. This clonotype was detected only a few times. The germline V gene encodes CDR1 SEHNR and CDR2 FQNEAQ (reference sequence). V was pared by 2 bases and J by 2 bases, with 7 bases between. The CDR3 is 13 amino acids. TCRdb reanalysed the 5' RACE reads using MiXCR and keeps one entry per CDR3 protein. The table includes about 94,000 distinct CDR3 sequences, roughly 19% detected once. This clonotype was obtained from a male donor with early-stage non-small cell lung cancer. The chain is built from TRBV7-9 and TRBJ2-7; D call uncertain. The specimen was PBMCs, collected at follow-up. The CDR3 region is CASSLQGTYEQYF. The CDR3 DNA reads TGTGCCAGCAGCTTACAAGGGACCTACGAGCAGTACTTC.